The text below deals with one T cell receptor beta chain. Its antigen remains unidentified. CDR1 SGHAT and CDR2 FQNNGV come from the germline V gene. The CDR3 runs to 14 residues. Trimming pared 5 bases from V and 8 bases from J, leaving 15 bases between. This specimen belongs to a study of cytomegalovirus exposure and HLA in healthy donors. Both 60 Vbeta primers and 13 Jbeta primers went into the PCR. Some clones are missing from TCRdb's copy, which holds only in-frame ones; the method was immunoSEQ multiplex PCR. The sample carries about 160,000 clones, about 84% recorded once. Study-wide results and limits: 164 TCR beta chains were listed as cytomegalovirus-associated. The authors later found most CMV-associated TCR beta chains appeared HLA-restricted.

The chain employs TRBV11-2 and TRBJ1-4; D gene ambiguous. The clonotype originates from a man in his forties or fifties in good health and CMV-seropositive. Sequencing was performed on PBMCs. This CDR3 is CASSRRGAAEKLFF. The CDR3 DNA reads TGTGCCAGCAGCCGCCGCGGCGCCGCCGAAAAACTGTTTTTT.